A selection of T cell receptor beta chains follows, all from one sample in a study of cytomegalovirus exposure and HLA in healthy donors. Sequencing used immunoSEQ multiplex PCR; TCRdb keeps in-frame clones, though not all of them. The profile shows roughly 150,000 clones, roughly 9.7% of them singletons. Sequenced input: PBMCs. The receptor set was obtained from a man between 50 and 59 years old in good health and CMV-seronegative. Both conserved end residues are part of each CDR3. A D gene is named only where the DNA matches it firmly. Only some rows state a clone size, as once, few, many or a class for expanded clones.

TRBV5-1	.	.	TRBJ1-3	TGCGCCAGCAGCCCCGGGGGGGGAAACACCATATATTTT	CASSPGGGNTIYF
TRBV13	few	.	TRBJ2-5	TGTGCCAGCAGCTCGGGATGGCAAGAGACCCAGTACTTC	CASSSGWQETQYF
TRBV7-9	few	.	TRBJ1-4	TGTGCCAGCGTCCCAGAGGTTAATGAAAAACTGTTTTTT	CASVPEVNEKLFF
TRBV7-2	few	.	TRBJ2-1	TGTGCCAGCAGCTCCCAAGGAACGGGGTACAATGAGCAGTTCTTC	CASSSQGTGYNEQFF
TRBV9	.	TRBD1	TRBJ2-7	TGTGCCAGCAGCGTAGGGACAGGGGGAGGTTACGAGCAGTACTTC	CASSVGTGGGYEQYF
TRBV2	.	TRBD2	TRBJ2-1	TGTGCCAGCAGGGGACTAGGAGCCTACAATGAGCAGTTCTTC	CASRGLGAYNEQFF
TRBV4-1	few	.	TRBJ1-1	TGCGCCAGCAGCCAAGATCCCCAGGGGCTTTTTCATGCTTTCTTT	CASSQDPQGLFHAFF
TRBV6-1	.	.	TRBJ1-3	TGTGCCACCTACGGCGGGGGGCGCGGAAACACCATATATTTT	CATYGGGRGNTIYF
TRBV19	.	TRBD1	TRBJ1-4	TGTGCCAGTAGTGAAGACAGGGGAAGGGAAAAACTGTTTTTT	CASSEDRGREKLFF
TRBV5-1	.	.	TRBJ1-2	TGCGCCAGCAGCCCCGGCGACCGGGGCTATGGCTACACCTTC	CASSPGDRGYGYTF
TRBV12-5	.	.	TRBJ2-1	TGTGCTAGTGGTTTGGTACTTCTTGGCTCCTACAATGAGCAGTTCTTC	CASGLVLLGSYNEQFF
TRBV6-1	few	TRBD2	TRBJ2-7	TGTGCCAGCAGTGAAGATAGCGGGAGCAGCTACGAGCAGTACTTC	CASSEDSGSSYEQYF
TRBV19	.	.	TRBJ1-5	TGTGCCAGTAGTAACCAGGAAAATCAGCCCCAGCATTTT	CASSNQENQPQHF
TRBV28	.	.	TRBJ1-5	TGTGCCAGCAGCCGTTGGGGCTCCCGAGTAGCGGGCAATCAGCCCCAGCATTTT	CASSRWGSRVAGNQPQHF
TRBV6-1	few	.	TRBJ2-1	TGTGCCAGCAGAGGGGACTTGCACTCCTACAATGAGCAGTTCTTC	CASRGDLHSYNEQFF
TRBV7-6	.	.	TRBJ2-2	TGTGCCAGCAGCCCAAGCCAACTGGGACAGAACACCGGGGAGCTGTTTTTT	CASSPSQLGQNTGELFF
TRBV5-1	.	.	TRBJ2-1	TGCGCCAGCAGCTACACTAGGGAGCAGTTCTTC	CASSYTREQFF
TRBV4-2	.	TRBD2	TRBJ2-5	TGTGCCAGCAGCCAAGAACGAAGAGGCGGGGGTCCGTGGGAGACCCAGTACTTC	CASSQERRGGGPWETQYF
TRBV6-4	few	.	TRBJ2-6	TGTGCCAGCAGCAAGGAGGACTCTGGGGCCAACGTCCTGACTTTC	CASSKEDSGANVLTF
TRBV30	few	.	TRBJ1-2	TGTGCCTGGAGCCGGACAGTGACCCCTAACTATGGCTACACCTTC	CAWSRTVTPNYGYTF
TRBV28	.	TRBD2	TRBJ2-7	TGTGCCAGCAAGCCGGGACTACCCTACTACGAGCAGTACTTC	CASKPGLPYYEQYF
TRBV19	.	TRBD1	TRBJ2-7	TGTGCCAGTAGTCCGTTGGGACAGGGGGTTACCTACGAGCAGTACTTC	CASSPLGQGVTYEQYF
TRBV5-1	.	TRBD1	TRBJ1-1	TGCGCCAGCAGCTTGGGACAGGGAGGATTCAACACTGAAGCTTTCTTT	CASSLGQGGFNTEAFF
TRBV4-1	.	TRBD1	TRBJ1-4	TGCGCCAGCAGCCAAGTCCAGGGGGCGGGGAGAACTAATGAAAAACTGTTTTTT	CASSQVQGAGRTNEKLFF
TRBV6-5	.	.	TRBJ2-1	TGTGCCAGCAGCCCTTATCCCCCCAATGAGCAGTTCTTC	CASSPYPPNEQFF
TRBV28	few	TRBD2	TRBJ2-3	TGTGCCAGCAGGATGCAGGGGGCCCGGACTAGCGGAAAGCAGTATTTT	CASRMQGARTSGKQYF
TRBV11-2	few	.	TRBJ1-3	TGTGCCAGCAGCTCCCAGAGAGGGTCTGGAAACACCATATATTTT	CASSSQRGSGNTIYF
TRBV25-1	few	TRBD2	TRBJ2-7	TGTGCCAGCAGTTTTAACGGGAGGGCGCAGTACTTC	CASSFNGRAQYF
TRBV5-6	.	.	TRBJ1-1	TGTGCCAGCAGCTTTCGGGAGAAAGCTTTCTTT	CASSFREKAFF
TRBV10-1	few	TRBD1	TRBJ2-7	TGCGCCAGCAGTGAAGGGGGCGACGAGCAGTACTTC	CASSEGGDEQYF
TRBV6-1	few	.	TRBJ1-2	TGTGCCAGCAGTGAAGCAGGGGGTGGGTATGGCTACACCTTC	CASSEAGGGYGYTF
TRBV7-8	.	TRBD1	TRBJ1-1	TGTGCCAGCAGCCACCCACAGGGGAGCACTGAAGCTTTCTTT	CASSHPQGSTEAFF
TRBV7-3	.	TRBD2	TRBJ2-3	TGTGCCAGCAGCTCTAGCGGGGGACTCACAGATACGCAGTATTTT	CASSSSGGLTDTQYF
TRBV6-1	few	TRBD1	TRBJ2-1	TGTGCCAGCAGTGAAGCGACAGGGGGCTCCAATGAGCAGTTCTTC	CASSEATGGSNEQFF
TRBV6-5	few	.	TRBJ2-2	TGTGCCAGCAGTCCGCCCGGGGGAACTGGGGAGCTGTTTTTT	CASSPPGGTGELFF
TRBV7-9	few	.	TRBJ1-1	TGTGCCAGCAGTTACAATACAGACAGACACACTGAAGCTTTCTTT	CASSYNTDRHTEAFF
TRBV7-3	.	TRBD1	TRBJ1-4	TGTGCCAGCAGTGCGACAGGGGGACCTAATGAAAAACTGTTTTTT	CASSATGGPNEKLFF
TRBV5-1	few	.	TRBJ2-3	TGCGCCAGCAGCTTTACAGGGGGGGCAGATACGCAGTATTTT	CASSFTGGADTQYF
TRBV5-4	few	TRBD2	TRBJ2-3	TGTGCCAGCAGTAGGGGCGGGGGATCGTCGTATTTT	CASSRGGGSSYF
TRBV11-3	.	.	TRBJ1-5	TGCCGGACACTCAATAGCAATCAGCCCCAGCATTTT	CRTLNSNQPQHF
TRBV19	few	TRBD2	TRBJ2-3	TGTGCCAGTAGTATACAGCGGGGGGGCACAGATACGCAGTATTTT	CASSIQRGGTDTQYF
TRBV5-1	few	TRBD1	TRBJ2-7	TGCGCCAGCAGCTTGGGACAGGGGGCGTACGAGCAGTACTTC	CASSLGQGAYEQYF
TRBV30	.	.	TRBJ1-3	TGTGCCTGGAGTCAAAACACCATATATTTT	CAWSQNTIYF
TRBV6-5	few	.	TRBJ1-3	TGTGCCAGCAGTTACCTGGGGACAACTGGAAACACCATATATTTT	CASSYLGTTGNTIYF
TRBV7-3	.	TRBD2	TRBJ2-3	TGTGCCAGCAGCCCAAAGGGCGGGGGGTACACAGATACGCAGTATTTT	CASSPKGGGYTDTQYF
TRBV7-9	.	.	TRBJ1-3	TGTGCCAGCAGCTTAGCCTCGGTCTCTGGAAACACCATATATTTT	CASSLASVSGNTIYF
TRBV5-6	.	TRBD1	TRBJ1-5	TGTGCCAGCAGCCTTAGAGCAGGGGGCCATCAGCCCCAGCATTTT	CASSLRAGGHQPQHF
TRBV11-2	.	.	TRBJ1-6	TGTGCCAGCAGCCCGGGGAGGAATTCACCCCTCCACTTT	CASSPGRNSPLHF
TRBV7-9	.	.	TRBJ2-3	TGTGCCAGCAGCCTCATTCAGTCGGGGAGCACAGATACGCAGTATTTT	CASSLIQSGSTDTQYF
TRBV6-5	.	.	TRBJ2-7	TGTGCCAGCAGTTCTCTGGGAGCCTCTCACGAGCAGTACTTC	CASSSLGASHEQYF
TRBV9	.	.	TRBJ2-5	TGTGCCAGCAGCGTAGAAGGGAGCCAAGAGACCCAGTACTTC	CASSVEGSQETQYF
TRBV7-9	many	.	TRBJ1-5	TGTGCCAGCAGCCAAGGGACAAATAGCAATCAGCCCCAGCATTTT	CASSQGTNSNQPQHF
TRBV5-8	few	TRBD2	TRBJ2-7	TGTGCCAGCAGCCTCCAACTAGCGGGGGGGTCCGGTCACGAGCAGTACTTC	CASSLQLAGGSGHEQYF
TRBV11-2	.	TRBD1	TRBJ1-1	TGTGCCAGCAGCTTACAGGGGGCGGGGGACACTGAAGCTTTCTTT	CASSLQGAGDTEAFF
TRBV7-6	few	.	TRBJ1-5	TGTGCCAGCAGCTTAGGACAGGGCAATCAGCCCCAGCATTTT	CASSLGQGNQPQHF
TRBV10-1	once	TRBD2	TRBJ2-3	TGCGCCAGCAGTGGTGGTAGCGGGAGGGCTTTGGATACGCAGTATTTT	CASSGGSGRALDTQYF
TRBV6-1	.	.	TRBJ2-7	TGTGCCAGCAGCCGGGACTTAACCGGGCCCGAGCAGTACTTC	CASSRDLTGPEQYF